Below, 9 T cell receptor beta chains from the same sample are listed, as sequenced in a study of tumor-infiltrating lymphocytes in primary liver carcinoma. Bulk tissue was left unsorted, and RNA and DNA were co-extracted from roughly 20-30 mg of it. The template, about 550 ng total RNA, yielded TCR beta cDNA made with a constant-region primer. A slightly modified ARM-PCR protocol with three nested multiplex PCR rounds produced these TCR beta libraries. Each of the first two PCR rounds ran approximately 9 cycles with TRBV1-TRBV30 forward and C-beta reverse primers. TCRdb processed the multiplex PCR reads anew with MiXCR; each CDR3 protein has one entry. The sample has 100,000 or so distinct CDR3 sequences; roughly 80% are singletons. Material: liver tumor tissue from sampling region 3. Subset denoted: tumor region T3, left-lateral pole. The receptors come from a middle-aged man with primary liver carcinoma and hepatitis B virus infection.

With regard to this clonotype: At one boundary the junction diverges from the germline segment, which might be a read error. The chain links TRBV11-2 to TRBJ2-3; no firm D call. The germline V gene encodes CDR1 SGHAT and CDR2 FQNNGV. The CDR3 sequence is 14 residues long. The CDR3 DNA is TGTGCCAGTGGCCCCCCGGGCCGGGCAGATATGCAGTATTTT. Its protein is CASGPPGRADMQYF.

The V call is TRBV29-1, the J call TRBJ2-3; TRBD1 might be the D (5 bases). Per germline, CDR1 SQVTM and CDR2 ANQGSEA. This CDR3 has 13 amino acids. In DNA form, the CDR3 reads TGCAGTACTTCTGGGGCGGTCACAGATACGCAGTATTTT. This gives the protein CSTSGAVTDTQYF.

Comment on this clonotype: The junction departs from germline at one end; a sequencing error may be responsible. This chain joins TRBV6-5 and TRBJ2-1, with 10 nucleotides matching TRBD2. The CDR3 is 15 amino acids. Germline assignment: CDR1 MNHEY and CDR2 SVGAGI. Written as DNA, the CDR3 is TGTACCAGCAGCTTACTAGCGGGGACATACAATGAGCAGTTATTC. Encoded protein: CTSSLLAGTYNEQLF.

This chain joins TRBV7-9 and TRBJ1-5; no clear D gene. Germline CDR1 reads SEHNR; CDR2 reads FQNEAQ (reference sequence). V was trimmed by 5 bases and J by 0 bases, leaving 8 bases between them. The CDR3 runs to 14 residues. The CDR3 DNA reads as TGTGCCAGCAGCCTAGATCATAGCAATCAGCCCCAGCATTTT. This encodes CASSLDHSNQPQHF.

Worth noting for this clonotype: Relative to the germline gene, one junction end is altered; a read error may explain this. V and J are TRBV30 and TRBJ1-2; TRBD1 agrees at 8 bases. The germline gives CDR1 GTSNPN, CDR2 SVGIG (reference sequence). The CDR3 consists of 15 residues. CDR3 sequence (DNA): TGTGCCTGGAGTCTGACAGGGGTAGTTAACCATGGGTACACCTTC. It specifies CAWSLTGVVNHGYTF.

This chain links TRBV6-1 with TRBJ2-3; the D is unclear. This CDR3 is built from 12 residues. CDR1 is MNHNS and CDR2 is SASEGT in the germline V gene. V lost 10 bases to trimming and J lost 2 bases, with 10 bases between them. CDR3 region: CANKPITDTQYF. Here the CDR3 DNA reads TGTGCCAACAAGCCTATCACAGATACGCAGTATTTT.

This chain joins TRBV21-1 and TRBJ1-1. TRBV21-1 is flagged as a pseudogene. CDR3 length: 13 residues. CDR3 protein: CASSGLEVTEVFF. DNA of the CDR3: TGTGCCAGCAGCGGGCTAGAAGTAACTGAAGTTTTCTTT.

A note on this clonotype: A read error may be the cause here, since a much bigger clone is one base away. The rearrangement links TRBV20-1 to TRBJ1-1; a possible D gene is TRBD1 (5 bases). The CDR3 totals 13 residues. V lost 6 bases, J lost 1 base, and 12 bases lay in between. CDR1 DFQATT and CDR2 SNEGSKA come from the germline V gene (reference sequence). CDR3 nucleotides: TGCAGTGCCGAGGACATCAAGAACACTGAAGCTTTCTTT. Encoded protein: CSAEDIKNTEAFF.

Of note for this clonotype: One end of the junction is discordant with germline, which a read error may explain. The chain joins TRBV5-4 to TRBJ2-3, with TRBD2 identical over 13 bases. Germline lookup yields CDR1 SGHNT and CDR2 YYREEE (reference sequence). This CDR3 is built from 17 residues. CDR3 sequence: CASSAGTSGMLTDTKYF. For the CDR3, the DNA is TGTGCCAGCAGCGCAGGGACTAGCGGGATGCTCACAGATACGAAGTATTTT.